Sequencing of this T cell receptor beta chain was carried out in a study of monozygotic twins with inflammatory bowel disease. Overall study findings and caveats: Cells of different T cell subtypes could not be told apart.

Reprocessing the 5' RACE reads, TCRdb reports a single entry for every CDR3 protein and omits DNA. The table lists 300,000 to 450,000 distinct CDR3 sequences. Worth noting for this clonotype: Its antigen is as yet unknown.

The CDR3 spans 13 residues. The V gene's germline CDR1 is SGHAT and CDR2 FQNNGV. The sample consisted of blood. The chain employs TRBV11-2 and TRBJ2-5; TCRdb's D call, TRBD2, is unchecked because there is no DNA. This clonotype originated in a human donor with ulcerative colitis or Crohn's disease, or a healthy co-twin of an affected twin (not recorded which). The chain's CDR3 is CASTEEGRETQYF.